The 27 T cell receptor beta chains given below trace back to one sample, sequenced in a study of PD-L1 blockade in urothelial cancer. Time point in this sample: peripheral blood 6 weeks after treatment start. Libraries were prepared by immunoSEQ multiplex PCR; TCRdb keeps only in-frame clonotypes and omits some of them. This table has some 120,000 clones, about 91% appearing once. Sequencing was performed on PBMCs, taken around atezolizumab (anti-PD-L1) treatment. These receptor sequences come from a man aged 55 to 70 with urothelial cancer.

The V call is TRBV7-2, the J call TRBJ2-7; 8 nucleotides align to TRBD1. The CDR3 totals 14 residues. Germline CDR1 SGHTA, CDR2 FQGNSA. The J segment lost 3 bases and the V segment lost 5 bases, leaving 6 bases of the junction unmatched. The CDR3 reads CASSPTQGVYEQYF. Written as DNA, the CDR3 is TGTGCCAGCAGCCCCACACAGGGGGTCTACGAGCAGTACTTC.

The J gene is TRBJ2-5, the V gene TRBV18, with 10 bases fitting TRBD2. CDR3 length equals 16 residues. CDR1 KGHSH and CDR2 LQKENI come from the germline V gene. Trimming removed 5 bases from V and 2 bases from J; junction bases left unmatched: 8. The CDR3 is CASSSYGLADQETQYF. Here the CDR3 DNA reads TGTGCCAGCTCATCCTACGGACTAGCGGATCAAGAGACCCAGTACTTC. Variable domain in full (rest from reference TRBV18 and TRBJ2-5): NAGVMQNPRHLVRRRGQEARLRCSPMKGHSHVYWYRQLPEEGLKFMVYLQKENIIDESGMPKERFSAEFPKEGPSILRIQQVVRGDSAAYFCASSSYGLADQETQYFGPGTRLLVL.

CDR3 sequence: CASTRSAGGSGYTF. DNA of the CDR3: TGTGCCAGCACCCGATCGGCAGGGGGCAGTGGCTACACCTTC. V gene TRBV27 combines with J gene TRBJ1-2, with TRBD1 matching over 8 bases. The CDR3 contains 14 residues. The V gene end was trimmed by 7 bases and the J gene end by 7 bases; junction bases not matched to a gene: 11. The germline CDR1 and CDR2 sequences are MNHEY and SMNVEV (reference sequence).

This chain links TRBV5-1 with TRBJ2-1; the match to TRBD2 covers 8 bases. Germline CDR1 and CDR2: SGHRS and YFSETQ. The ends lost 2 bases at V and 9 bases at J; junction bases unmatched: 4. The length of the CDR3 is 13 residues. DNA for the CDR3: TGCGCCAGCAGCTTAGCGGGAGTCGGTGAGCAGTTCTTC. Translated: CASSLAGVGEQFF.

V gene TRBV19 combines with J gene TRBJ2-7; the match to TRBD1 covers 9 bases. The CDR3 sequence is 14 residues long. The germline gives CDR1 LNHDA, CDR2 SQIVND (reference sequence). J was trimmed by 1 base and V by 9 bases; bases with no gene match: 7. The CDR3 bases are TGTGCCAGGAAAACAGGGGGCAAGTCCTACGAGCAGTACTTC. Its translation: CARKTGGKSYEQYF.

The chain uses TRBV21-1 and TRBJ2-7; the table's D call, TRBD2, was not checked against the DNA. TRBV21-1 is a documented pseudogene. CDR3 length: 15 amino acids. In DNA form, the CDR3 reads TGTGCCAGCAGCCGACGCGGTAGACCAACCTACGAGCAGTACTTC. Residues: CASSRRGRPTYEQYF.

The chain joins TRBV7-2 to TRBJ2-1; a weak D match, TRBD1 (6 bases). V lost 5 bases and J lost 0, with 11 bases in between. Germline V gene sequence: CDR1 SGHTA, CDR2 FQGNSA. The CDR3 is 15 residues long. CDR3 sequence reads: CASSPTDSSYNEQFF. Written as DNA, the CDR3 is TGTGCCAGCAGCCCGACGGACAGCTCCTACAATGAGCAGTTCTTC.

The gene calls are TRBV18 and TRBJ2-3; 7 bases are a match to TRBD2. CDR1 and CDR2 (germline): KGHSH, LQKENI. This CDR3 is built from 16 residues. The junction had 11 bases not matched to a gene; V was cut back by 3 bases and J by 5 bases. The CDR3 coding sequence is TGTGCCAGCTCACCCCGCTCTGGGAGGGTCGGAGATACGCAGTATTTT. Protein sequence: CASSPRSGRVGDTQYF.

This chain joins TRBV7-2 and TRBJ2-3; TRBD2 matches at 7 bases. The germline CDR1 and CDR2 sequences are SGHTA and FQGNSA. The CDR3 covers 14 residues. V was clipped by 5 bases and J by 0 bases; unmatched bases: 2. The CDR3 protein is CASSGSGSTDTQYF. DNA of the CDR3: TGTGCCAGCAGCGGTAGCGGGAGCACAGATACGCAGTATTTT. Supplemented by reference TRBV7-2 and TRBJ2-3, the full variable domain reads GAGVSQSPSNKVTEKGKDVELRCDPISGHTALYWYRQSLGQGLEFLIYFQGNSAPDKSGLPSDRFSAERTGGSVSTLTIQRTQQEDSAVYLCASSGSGSTDTQYFGPGTRLTVL.

J is TRBJ2-7 and V is TRBV19; 7 bases line up with TRBD2. With V trimmed by 6 bases and J by 2 bases, 10 bases remained unmatched. CDR1 is LNHDA, CDR2 SQIVND, per germline (reference sequence). The CDR3 is 15 amino acids. In DNA, the CDR3 is TGTGCCAGTAGCCCCCGAAGCGGGGATACCTACGAGCAGTACTTC. Amino acids: CASSPRSGDTYEQYF.

The rearrangement uses TRBV7-8 and TRBJ1-4, with D unresolved. CDR3 length: 16 amino acids. Germline CDR1 SGHVS, CDR2 FQNEAQ. The V and J ends lost 1 base and 0 bases respectively, with 9 bases between them. The DNA of the CDR3 is TGTGCCAGCAGCTTAGATTTGCGGGCAACTAATGAAAAACTGTTTTTT. It encodes CASSLDLRATNEKLFF.

V gene TRBV10-2 combines with J gene TRBJ2-2; D perhaps matches TRBD1 (8 bases). The CDR3 extends over 18 amino acids. The V and J ends lost 2 bases and 8 bases respectively, with 24 bases between them. From germline, CDR1 is WSHSY and CDR2 SAAADI. The CDR3 DNA sequence: TGCGCCAGCAGTGAGATCAACAGGGGGGGCCTCGTCGGTGGGGAGCTGTTTTTT. This gives the protein CASSEINRGGLVGGELFF.

Only one count was recorded for this clone. The chain uses TRBV4-2 and TRBJ2-5; TRBD1 matches 7 bases. The length of the CDR3 is 15 residues. The germline CDR1 and CDR2 sequences are LGHNA and YNFKEQ. With V trimmed by 1 base and J by 0 bases, 2 bases remained unmatched. The CDR3 DNA follows: TGTGCCAGCAGCCAAGCCGGACAGGACCAAGAGACCCAGTACTTC. Translated: CASSQAGQDQETQYF.

The sample holds one count of this clone. The V gene is TRBV7-8, the J gene TRBJ2-3; the D gene is possibly TRBD2 (6 bases). Germline loops: CDR1 SGHVS, CDR2 FQNEAQ. The length of the CDR3 is 14 residues. V lost 4 bases and J lost 0, with 8 bases in between. CDR3 sequence reads: CASSSGLSTDTQYF. The CDR3 nucleotides read TGTGCCAGCAGCTCGGGACTCAGCACAGATACGCAGTATTTT.

This chain joins TRBV7-2 and TRBJ2-3; 8 bases align to TRBD2. V trimming: 6 bases; J trimming: 5 bases; junction bases outside the gene matches: 4. Germline V lookup: CDR1 SGHTA, CDR2 FQGNSA. The CDR3 is made up of 13 amino acids. In nucleotides, the CDR3 is TGTGCCAGCAGTATAGCGGGGAGAGATACGCAGTATTTT. Its protein is CASSIAGRDTQYF.

V and J are TRBV7-2 and TRBJ2-3; no clear D gene. The CDR3 is made up of 15 amino acids. Between the trimmed V and J ends, which lost 1 base and 0 bases, there was a span of 8 bases. CDR1 and CDR2 from the germline V gene are SGHTA and FQGNSA. The CDR3 loop reads CASSLDLFSTDTQYF. For the CDR3, the DNA is TGTGCCAGCAGCTTAGATCTTTTTAGCACAGATACGCAGTATTTT.

The chain joins TRBV7-3 to TRBJ2-2, with 7 bases matching TRBD2. This CDR3 contains 15 residues. Germline V gene sequence: CDR1 SGHTA, CDR2 FQGTGA. The V gene end was trimmed by 0 bases and the J gene end by 7 bases; junction bases not matched to a gene: 5. The CDR3 sequence: CASSLTRENLGELFF. In nucleotides, the CDR3 is TGTGCCAGCAGCTTAACGCGGGAGAATCTCGGGGAGCTGTTTTTT.

The CDR3 reads CASSRSRQGGNYGYTF. The CDR3 DNA reads TGTGCCAGTAGCCGCTCCCGACAGGGAGGCAACTATGGCTACACCTTC. The V gene is TRBV19, the J gene TRBJ1-2, with 7 bases that match TRBD1. Per germline, CDR1 LNHDA and CDR2 SQIVND (reference sequence). CDR3 length: 16 amino acids. V dropped 6 bases and J dropped 2; count of bases not matched to a gene: 12.

This chain connects TRBV19 to TRBJ1-5, with TRBD1 matching 12 bases. Germline V gene sequence: CDR1 LNHDA, CDR2 SQIVND (reference sequence). The CDR3 runs 18 residues. V lost 0 bases and J lost 0; bases outside the gene matches: 3. Here the CDR3 DNA reads TGTGCCAGTAGTATAGAGGGACAGGGGGCGCATAGCAATCAGCCCCAGCATTTT. This sequence encodes CASSIEGQGAHSNQPQHF.

V is TRBV29-1 and J is TRBJ2-2; D not resolved. This CDR3 comprises 10 residues. The germline gives CDR1 SQVTM, CDR2 ANQGSEA. With 4 bases removed from V and 7 bases from J, the gap between germline ends came to 4 bases. The chain's CDR3 is CSVVIGELFF. In nucleotides, the CDR3 is TGCAGCGTTGTAATCGGGGAGCTGTTTTTT.

This chain joins TRBV9 and TRBJ2-5, with D perhaps matching TRBD2 (6 bases). Germline assignment: CDR1 SGDLS and CDR2 YYNGEE. This CDR3 region has 15 residues. V dropped 0 bases and J dropped 4 bases, with 13 bases sitting between them. The CDR3 coding sequence is TGTGCCAGCAGCGTAGGTCAGCCCGGGGGAGAGACCCAGTACTTC. Protein: CASSVGQPGGETQYF.

The sample holds one count of this clone. The genes are TRBV4-3 and TRBJ2-3, with 7 bases fitting TRBD2. Per germline, CDR1 LGHNA and CDR2 YSLEER. This CDR3 contains 13 residues. Trimming at V came to 0 bases and at J to 6 bases, leaving 0 bases not matched to a gene. The CDR3 nucleotides read TGCGCCAGCAGCCAAGAGGGGGGGGATACGCAGTATTTT. Amino acid sequence: CASSQEGGDTQYF.

This clone has a handful of counts. This chain connects TRBV5-1 to TRBJ2-7, with D possibly matching TRBD2 (6 bases). Trimming cost V 5 bases and J 7 bases, with 28 bases left between them. Germline V gene data show CDR1 as SGHRS and CDR2 as YFSETQ. The CDR3 has 17 amino acids. In nucleotides, the CDR3 is TGCGCCAGCAGTCGCGAACTAGCCCGAGATCGGAAGCGGGAGCAGTACTTC. The encoded protein is CASSRELARDRKREQYF.

The chain combines TRBV10-1 with TRBJ2-3; 12 nucleotides agree with TRBD2. The CDR3 spans 18 residues. Trimming at V came to 2 bases and at J to 5 bases, leaving 11 bases not matched to a gene. Germline CDR1 and CDR2: WNHNN and SYGVQD (reference sequence). The CDR3 nucleotides read TGCGCCAGCAGTGAGGTCGTACCGGGACTAGCGGGCCTAGATACGCAGTATTTT. Amino acids: CASSEVVPGLAGLDTQYF.

The chain is built from TRBV10-2 and TRBJ2-2; D not resolved. Germline CDR1 reads WSHSY; CDR2 reads SAAADI. Trimming pared 5 bases from V and 0 bases from J, leaving 10 bases between. The CDR3 has 15 residues. The CDR3 sequence is CASSLVSTNTGELFF. The CDR3 DNA reads as TGCGCCAGCAGTCTAGTATCCACGAACACCGGGGAGCTGTTTTTT.

CDR3: CASTDNQETQYF. DNA of the CDR3: TGCGCCAGCACCGACAACCAAGAGACCCAGTACTTC. This chain links TRBV5-1 with TRBJ2-5; D gene uncertain. Germline V gives CDR1 SGHRS, CDR2 YFSETQ. The CDR3 has 12 residues. Trimming took off 6 bases at V and 0 bases at J, with 6 bases between the two ends.

The chain uses TRBV12-2 and TRBJ1-5; the table calls TRBD1, which could not be checked here. TRBV12-2 is termed a pseudogene. The CDR3 spans 17 residues. CDR3 sequence reads: CASRLVQDKTKDQPQHF. The DNA for the CDR3 is TGTGCAAGTCGCTTAGTCCAGGACAAAACAAAAGATCAGCCCCAGCATTTT.